This T cell receptor beta chain derives from a study of T cell responses to AZD1222 COVID-19 vaccine. Points from the study as a whole: Seropositivity was recorded at baseline in only a handful of AZD1222 recipients.

Generated by immunoSEQ multiplex PCR, the TCRdb table keeps only in-frame clones and is missing some. Of roughly 110,000 clones listed, about 90% are singletons. The germline V and J ends were trimmed by 0 bases and 4 bases, with 9 bases remaining between them. From germline, CDR1 is LNHDA and CDR2 SQIVND (reference sequence). The CDR3 spans 14 residues. Of note for this clone: What it binds is not known.

The TCR originated in an adult who received the AZD1222 COVID-19 vaccine. The chain uses TRBV19 and TRBJ1-2; D may be TRBD1 (5 bases). Sequenced material: peripheral blood, taken 28 days after the second AZD1222 dose. CDR3 in DNA: TGTGCCAGTAGTATAGACACAGGAGTCTATGGCTACACCTTC. Translation gives CASSIDTGVYGYTF. The variable domain in full, with the rest retrieved from reference TRBV19 and TRBJ1-2, is DGGITQSPKYLFRKEGQNVTLSCEQNLNHDAMYWYRQDPGQGLRLIYYSQIVNDFQKGDIAEGYSVSREKKESFPLTVTSAQKNPTAFYLCASSIDTGVYGYTFGSGTRLTVV.